The 20 T cell receptor beta chains below were found in one sample sequenced in a study of cytomegalovirus exposure and HLA in healthy donors. Primers for the PCR totalled 60 Vbeta and 13 Jbeta. Assay used: immunoSEQ multiplex PCR; TCRdb lists only in-frame clones, some missing. This sample's clone table lists approximately 140,000 clones. Material for sequencing was PBMCs. The receptors here all came from a woman aged 45 to 65 in good health and CMV-seronegative.

The CDR3: CAWSLLSSGANVLTF. The DNA for the CDR3 is TGTGCCTGGAGTTTATTGAGCTCTGGGGCCAACGTCCTGACTTTC. V usage is TRBV30 and J usage is TRBJ2-6; D is undetermined. There are 15 residues in the CDR3. Deletions cut 2 bases from V and 0 bases from J, with 8 bases between. Germline-derived CDR1 and CDR2 are GTSNPN and SVGIG (reference sequence). Full variable domain (rest looked up from reference TRBV30 and TRBJ2-6): SQTIHQWPATLVQPVGSPLSLECTVEGTSNPNLYWYRQAAGRGLQLLFYSVGIGQISSEVPQNLSASRPQDRQFILSSKKLLLSDSGFYLCAWSLLSSGANVLTFGAGSRLTVL.

The chain carries TRBV5-6 and TRBJ1-6, with 9 bases identical to TRBD1. The CDR3 is 13 amino acids. Per the germline V gene, CDR1 is SGHDT and CDR2 is YYEEEE. The ends lost 6 bases at V and 7 bases at J; junction bases unmatched: 2. CDR3 DNA: TGTGCCAGCACCGGACAGGGGAATTCACCCCTCCACTTT. It yields the protein CASTGQGNSPLHF.

In regard to this clone: Other DNA sequences in the same sample also yield this CDR3. J is TRBJ2-3 and V is TRBV9; no definite D call. From germline, CDR1 is SGDLS and CDR2 YYNGEE. V shed 3 bases and J shed 4 bases, with 12 bases lying between them. The CDR3 consists of 14 residues. CDR3 sequence: CASSARIDSDTQYF. The CDR3 DNA reads as TGTGCCAGCAGCGCCCGTATAGACTCAGATACGCAGTATTTT. Drawing the rest from reference TRBV9 and TRBJ2-3, the complete variable domain is DSGVTQTPKHLITATGQRVTLRCSPRSGDLSVYWYQQSLDQGLQFLIQYYNGEERAKGNILERFSAQQFPDLHSELNLSSLELGDSALYFCASSARIDSDTQYFGPGTRLTVL.

The V call is TRBV15, the J call TRBJ1-6, with 7 bases that match TRBD1. The V gene end was trimmed by 2 bases and the J gene end by 4 bases; junction bases not matched to a gene: 8. CDR1 LNHNV and CDR2 YYDKDF come from the germline V gene (reference sequence). The CDR3 runs to 17 residues. The DNA for the CDR3 is TGTGCCACCAGCAGAACACCGGGACAGCTTTATAATTCACCCCTCCACTTT. It codes for CATSRTPGQLYNSPLHF.

V gene TRBV9 combines with J gene TRBJ1-3; D unclear. The CDR3 loop spans 16 amino acids. The V gene lost 3 bases and the J gene lost 0 bases, with 13 bases spanning the gap. The germline V gene has CDR1 SGDLS and CDR2 YYNGEE. CDR3 nucleotide sequence: TGTGCCAGCAGCGCTACTCCGACACTCTCTGGAAACACCATATATTTT. Its translation is CASSATPTLSGNTIYF.

As to this clone: Other DNA sequences within the sample encode an identical CDR3. The chain links TRBV19 to TRBJ1-5, with D possibly TRBD1 on 6 matching bases. V lost 5 bases, J lost 1 base, and 12 bases lay in between. CDR3 size: 15 residues. CDR1 and CDR2 from the germline V gene are LNHDA and SQIVND (reference sequence). The CDR3 here is CASSQGMWSNQPQHF. The CDR3 DNA sequence: TGTGCCAGTAGTCAGGGGATGTGGAGCAATCAGCCCCAGCATTTT.

J is TRBJ2-3 and V is TRBV4-1, with a tentative D call TRBD1 (6 bases). CDR1 and CDR2 (germline): MGHRA, YSYEKL. The V and J ends lost 3 bases and 11 bases respectively, with 24 bases between them. The CDR3 is 16 residues long. CDR3: CASSQPTGRLNLGQYF. CDR3 bases: TGCGCCAGCAGCCAGCCGACAGGACGACTCAATTTGGGGCAGTATTTT.

The V gene is TRBV7-8, the J gene TRBJ2-1, with D perhaps matching TRBD1 (5 bases). Germline CDR1 SGHVS, CDR2 FQNEAQ. This CDR3 region has 14 residues. With 5 bases removed from V and 0 bases from J, the gap between germline ends came to 8 bases. CDR3 DNA sequence: TGTGCCAGCAGCCTCAGGGTCTCCTACAATGAGCAGTTCTTC. It yields the protein CASSLRVSYNEQFF.

This CDR3 is CASSSQGESNQPQHF. In DNA form, the CDR3 reads TGTGCCAGCAGCTCTCAGGGGGAAAGCAATCAGCCCCAGCATTTT. The gene calls are TRBV7-9 and TRBJ1-5; TRBD1 matches 7 bases. The length of the CDR3 is 15 residues. Per the germline V gene, CDR1 is SEHNR and CDR2 is FQNEAQ (reference sequence). The junction had 4 bases not matched to a gene; V was cut back by 4 bases and J by 1 base.

V and J are TRBV9 and TRBJ2-3; 8 bases match TRBD2. Germline V gene data show CDR1 as SGDLS and CDR2 as YYNGEE. CDR3 length: 17 residues. The trim removed 1 base at V and 2 bases at J, leaving 9 bases unmatched. Here the CDR3 reads CASSVPLAGPPTDTQYF. DNA for the CDR3: TGTGCCAGCAGCGTACCCTTAGCGGGGCCTCCCACAGATACGCAGTATTTT.

The chain couples TRBV7-9 to TRBJ1-2; D is uncertain. CDR3 length: 15 amino acids. The V gene lost 7 bases and the J gene lost 0 bases, with 15 bases spanning the gap. Germline V gene data show CDR1 as SEHNR and CDR2 as FQNEAQ (reference sequence). The CDR3 DNA sequence: TGTGCCAGCACCACCATTGACTCAGCTAACTATGGCTACACCTTC. Translated: CASTTIDSANYGYTF. Using reference TRBV7-9 and TRBJ1-2 for the parts outside the CDR3, the full variable domain is DTGVSQNPRHKITKRGQNVTFRCDPISEHNRLYWYRQTLGQGPEFLTYFQNEAQLEKSRLLSDRFSAERPKGSFSTLEIQRTEQGDSAMYLCASTTIDSANYGYTFGSGTRLTVV.

The chain couples TRBV19 to TRBJ2-7; possible D gene TRBD2, 5 bases. CDR1 and CDR2 (germline): LNHDA, SQIVND (reference sequence). V was shortened by 5 bases and J by 1 base, with 15 bases between the two germline ends. The CDR3 has 15 amino acids. CDR3 residues: CASSPYPGLSYEQYF. CDR3 DNA sequence: TGTGCCAGTAGTCCTTACCCTGGACTGTCCTACGAGCAGTACTTC.

A word on this clone: The CDR3 carries no conserved terminal phenylalanine or tryptophan, so it likely arises from a read error. No DNA is shown, since the ends of the CDR3 on it are uncertain; the CDR3 is the one TCRdb lists. This rearrangement joins TRBV20-1 to TRBJ2-7; TRBD1, as called in the table, went unchecked against the DNA. Both ends counted, the CDR3 spans 10 residues. Germline V gene data show CDR1 as DFQATT and CDR2 as SNEGSKA (reference sequence). CDR3 protein: CRRIVTGEYP.

The genes are TRBV30 and TRBJ2-1, with D possibly TRBD1 on 7 matching bases. V was pared by 3 bases and J by 7 bases, with 19 bases between. The CDR3 runs 15 residues. The V gene's germline CDR1 is GTSNPN and CDR2 SVGIG (reference sequence). The CDR3 protein is CAWSRRGFRGNEQFF. Written as DNA, the CDR3 is TGTGCCTGGAGCCGCAGGGGGTTCCGGGGGAATGAGCAGTTCTTC.

The J gene is TRBJ2-7, the V gene TRBV2; 7 nucleotides match TRBD1. V dropped 10 bases and J dropped 0; count of bases not matched to a gene: 9. Germline CDR1 reads SNHLY; CDR2 reads FYNNEI. The CDR3 loop spans 14 amino acids. The CDR3 DNA is TGTGCCACAAAAAGGGGGCCCATCTCCTACGAGCAGTACTTC. This sequence encodes CATKRGPISYEQYF.

The chain links TRBV30 to TRBJ1-6; 7 positions agree with TRBD1. V dropped 4 bases and J dropped 1; count of bases not matched to a gene: 1. CDR1 GTSNPN and CDR2 SVGIG come from the germline V gene (reference sequence). The length of the CDR3 is 14 residues. The CDR3 is CAWKTGSYNSPLHF. CDR3 sequence (DNA): TGTGCCTGGAAGACAGGGTCCTATAATTCACCCCTCCACTTT.

The chain couples TRBV6-5 to TRBJ2-1; a weak D match, TRBD1 (6 bases). CDR3 size: 13 residues. V was pared by 6 bases and J by 7 bases, with 13 bases between. Germline V CDR1 and CDR2: MNHEY, SVGAGI. CDR3 loop: CASRLGRGNEQFF. CDR3 nucleotides: TGTGCCAGCAGACTGGGAAGGGGGAATGAGCAGTTCTTC.

The V gene is TRBV30, the J gene TRBJ1-1; unclear D gene. Germline loops: CDR1 GTSNPN, CDR2 SVGIG (reference sequence). Trimming pared 4 bases from V and 12 bases from J, leaving 15 bases between. This CDR3 spans 11 amino acids. CDR3: CAWNLDGRTFF. Here the CDR3 DNA reads TGTGCCTGGAACCTAGACGGGAGGACTTTCTTT.

V is TRBV6-5 and J is TRBJ1-4, with TRBD1 matching over 9 bases. The CDR3 loop spans 16 amino acids. Germline V CDR1 and CDR2: MNHEY, SVGAGI. Trimming cost V 4 bases and J 4 bases; bases outside gene matches: 7. CDR3 loop: CASSLDRGRGNEKLFF. In DNA form, the CDR3 reads TGTGCCAGCAGTTTGGACAGGGGACGTGGTAATGAAAAACTGTTTTTT.

The genes are TRBV18 and TRBJ1-4; TRBD1 might be the D (6 bases). The germline V and J ends were trimmed by 6 bases and 8 bases, with 16 bases remaining between them. In germline, CDR1 is KGHSH, CDR2 LQKENI. The CDR3 contains 14 residues. This CDR3 reads CASSPRDTQEKLFF. Written as DNA, the CDR3 is TGTGCCAGCTCCCCCCGGGACACCCAAGAAAAACTGTTTTTT.